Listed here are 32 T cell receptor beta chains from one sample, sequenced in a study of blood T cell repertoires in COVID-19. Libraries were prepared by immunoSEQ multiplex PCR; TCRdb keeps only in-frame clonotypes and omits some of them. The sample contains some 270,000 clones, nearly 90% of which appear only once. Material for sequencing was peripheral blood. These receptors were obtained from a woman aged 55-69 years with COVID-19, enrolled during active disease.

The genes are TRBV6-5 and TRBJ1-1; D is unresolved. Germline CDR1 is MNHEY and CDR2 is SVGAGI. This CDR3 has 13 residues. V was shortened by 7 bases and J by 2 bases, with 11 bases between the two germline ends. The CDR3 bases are TGTGCCAGCACTGGCAGCGGAAACACTGAAGCTTTCTTT. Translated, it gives CASTGSGNTEAFF.

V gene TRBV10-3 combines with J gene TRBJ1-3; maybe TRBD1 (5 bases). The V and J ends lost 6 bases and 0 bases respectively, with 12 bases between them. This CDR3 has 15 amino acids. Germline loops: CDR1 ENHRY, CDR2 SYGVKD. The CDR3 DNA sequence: TGTGCCATCAGGGGGGGTCTTAGCTCTGGAAACACCATATATTTT. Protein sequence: CAIRGGLSSGNTIYF.

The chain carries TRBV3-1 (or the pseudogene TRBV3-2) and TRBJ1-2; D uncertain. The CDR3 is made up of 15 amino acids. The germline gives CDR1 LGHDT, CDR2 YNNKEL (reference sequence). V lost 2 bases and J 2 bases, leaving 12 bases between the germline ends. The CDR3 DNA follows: TGTGCCAGCAGCCAAAGTGGAATACAGAACTATGGCTACACCTTC. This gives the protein CASSQSGIQNYGYTF.

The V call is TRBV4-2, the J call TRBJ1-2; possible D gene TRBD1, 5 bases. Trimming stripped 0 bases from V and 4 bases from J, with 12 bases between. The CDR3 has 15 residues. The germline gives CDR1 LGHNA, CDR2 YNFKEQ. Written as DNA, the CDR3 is TGTGCCAGCAGCCAAGATTCCCAGGGCGTCTATGGCTACACCTTC. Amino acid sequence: CASSQDSQGVYGYTF.

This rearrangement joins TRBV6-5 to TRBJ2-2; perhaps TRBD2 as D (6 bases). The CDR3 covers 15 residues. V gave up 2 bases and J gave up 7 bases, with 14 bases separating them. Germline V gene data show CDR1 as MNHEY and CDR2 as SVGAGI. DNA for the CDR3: TGTGCCAGCAGTTACCCAAGTTCCGGGGGCGGGGAGCTGTTTTTT. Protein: CASSYPSSGGGELFF.

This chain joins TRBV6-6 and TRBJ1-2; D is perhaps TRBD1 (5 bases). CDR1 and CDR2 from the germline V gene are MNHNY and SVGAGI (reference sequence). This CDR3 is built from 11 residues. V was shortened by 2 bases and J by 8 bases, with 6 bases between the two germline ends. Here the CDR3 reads CASSYRGGYTF. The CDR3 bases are TGTGCCAGCAGTTACAGGGGCGGCTACACCTTC.

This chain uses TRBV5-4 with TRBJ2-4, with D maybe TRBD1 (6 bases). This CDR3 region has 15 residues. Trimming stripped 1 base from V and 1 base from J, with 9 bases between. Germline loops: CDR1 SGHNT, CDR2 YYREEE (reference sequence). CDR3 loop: CASSLSTGAKNIQYF. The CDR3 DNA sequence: TGTGCCAGCAGCTTGTCTACAGGGGCCAAAAACATTCAGTACTTC. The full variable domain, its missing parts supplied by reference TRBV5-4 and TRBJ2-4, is ETGVTQSPTHLIKTRGQQVTLRCSSQSGHNTVSWYQQALGQGPQFIFQYYREEENGRGNFPPRFSGLQFPNYSSELNVNALELDDSALYLCASSLSTGAKNIQYFGAGTRLSVL.

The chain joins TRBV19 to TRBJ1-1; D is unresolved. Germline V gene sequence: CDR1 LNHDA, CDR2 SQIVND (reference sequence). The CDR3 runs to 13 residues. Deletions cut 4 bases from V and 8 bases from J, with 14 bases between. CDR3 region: CASSTGPAGEAFF. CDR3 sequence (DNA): TGTGCCAGTAGTACCGGCCCCGCAGGAGAAGCTTTCTTT.

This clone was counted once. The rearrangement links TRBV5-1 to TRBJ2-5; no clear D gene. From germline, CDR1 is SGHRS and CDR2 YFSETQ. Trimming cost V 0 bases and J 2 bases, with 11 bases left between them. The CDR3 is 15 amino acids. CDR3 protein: CASSLANQDQETQYF. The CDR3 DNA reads TGCGCCAGCAGCTTGGCCAATCAGGATCAAGAGACCCAGTACTTC.

The DNA for the CDR3 is TGCAGCGTGGTGGGCCAGGGGCACCTTAACTATGGCTACACCTTC. It translates to CSVVGQGHLNYGYTF. The genes are TRBV29-1 and TRBJ1-2, with D possibly TRBD1 on 6 matching bases. V was trimmed by 6 bases and J by 1 base, leaving 18 bases between them. This CDR3 has 15 amino acids. Germline V gene lookup returns CDR1 SQVTM and CDR2 ANQGSEA. The whole variable domain, filled in from reference TRBV29-1 and TRBJ1-2, reads SAVISQKPSRDICQRGTSLTIQCQVDSQVTMMFWYRQQPGQSLTLIATANQGSEATYESGFVIDKFPISRPNLTFSTLTVSNMSPEDSSIYLCSVVGQGHLNYGYTFGSGTRLTVV.

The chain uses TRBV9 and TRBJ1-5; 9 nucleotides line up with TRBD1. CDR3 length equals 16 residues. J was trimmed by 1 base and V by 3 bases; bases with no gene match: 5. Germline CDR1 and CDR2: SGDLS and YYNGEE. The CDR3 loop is CASSAGTGQSNQPQHF. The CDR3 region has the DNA TGTGCCAGCAGCGCGGGGACAGGGCAGAGCAATCAGCCCCAGCATTTT.

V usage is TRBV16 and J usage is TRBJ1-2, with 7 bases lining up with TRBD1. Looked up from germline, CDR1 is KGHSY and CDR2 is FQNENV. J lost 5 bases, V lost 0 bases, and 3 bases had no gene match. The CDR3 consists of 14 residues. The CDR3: CASSQSGDSYGYTF. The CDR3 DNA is TGTGCCAGCAGCCAATCGGGGGACAGTTATGGCTACACCTTC.

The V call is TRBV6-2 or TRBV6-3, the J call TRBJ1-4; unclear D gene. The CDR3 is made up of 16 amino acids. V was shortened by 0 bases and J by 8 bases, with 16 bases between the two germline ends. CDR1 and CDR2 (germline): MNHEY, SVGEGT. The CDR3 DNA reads TGTGCCAGCAGTTACTCGACCTCGGGATTTGGGGAAAAACTGTTTTTT. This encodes CASSYSTSGFGEKLFF.

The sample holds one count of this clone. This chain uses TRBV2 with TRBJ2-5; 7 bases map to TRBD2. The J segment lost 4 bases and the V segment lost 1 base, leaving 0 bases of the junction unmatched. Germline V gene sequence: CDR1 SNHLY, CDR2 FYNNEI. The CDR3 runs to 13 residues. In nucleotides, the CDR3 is TGTGCCAGCAGTGAAGGGGGGGGAGAGACCCAGTACTTC. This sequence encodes CASSEGGGETQYF.

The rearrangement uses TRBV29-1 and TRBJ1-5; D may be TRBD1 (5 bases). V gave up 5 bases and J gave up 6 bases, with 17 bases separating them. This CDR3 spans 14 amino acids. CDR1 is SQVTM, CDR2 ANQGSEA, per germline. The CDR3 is CSVQVGGSGQPQHF. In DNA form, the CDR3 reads TGCAGCGTTCAAGTCGGGGGGTCGGGTCAGCCCCAGCATTTT.

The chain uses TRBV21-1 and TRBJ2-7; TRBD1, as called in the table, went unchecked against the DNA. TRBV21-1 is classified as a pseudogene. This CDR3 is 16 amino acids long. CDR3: CASSISQEQEFYEQYF. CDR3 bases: TGTGCCAGCAGCATCAGCCAGGAACAAGAATTCTACGAGCAGTACTTC.

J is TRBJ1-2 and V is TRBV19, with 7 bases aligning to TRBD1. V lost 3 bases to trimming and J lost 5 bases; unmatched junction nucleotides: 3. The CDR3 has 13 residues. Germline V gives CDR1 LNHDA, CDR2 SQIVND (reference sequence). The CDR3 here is CASSMGQTYGYTF. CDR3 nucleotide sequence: TGTGCCAGTAGTATGGGACAGACTTATGGCTACACCTTC. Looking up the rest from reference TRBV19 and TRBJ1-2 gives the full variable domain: DGGITQSPKYLFRKEGQNVTLSCEQNLNHDAMYWYRQDPGQGLRLIYYSQIVNDFQKGDIAEGYSVSREKKESFPLTVTSAQKNPTAFYLCASSMGQTYGYTFGSGTRLTVV.

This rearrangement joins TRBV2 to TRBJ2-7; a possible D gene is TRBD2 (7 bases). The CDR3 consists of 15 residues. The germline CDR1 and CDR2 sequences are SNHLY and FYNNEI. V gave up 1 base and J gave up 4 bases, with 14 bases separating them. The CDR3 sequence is CASSEGPGGQYEQYF. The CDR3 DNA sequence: TGTGCCAGCAGTGAAGGTCCCGGGGGGCAATACGAGCAGTACTTC. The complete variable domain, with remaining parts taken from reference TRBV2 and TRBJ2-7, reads EPEVTQTPSHQVTQMGQEVILRCVPISNHLYFYWYRQILGQKVEFLVSFYNNEISEKSEIFDDQFSVERPDGSNFTLKIRSTKLEDSAMYFCASSEGPGGQYEQYFGPGTRLTVT.

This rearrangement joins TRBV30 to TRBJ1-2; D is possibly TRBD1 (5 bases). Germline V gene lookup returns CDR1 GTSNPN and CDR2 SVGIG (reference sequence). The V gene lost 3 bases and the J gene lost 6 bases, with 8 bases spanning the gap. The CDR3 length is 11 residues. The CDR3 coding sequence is TGTGCCTGGAGCGGGGGAAATGGCTACACCTTC. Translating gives CAWSGGNGYTF.

CDR3: CASSGVAEAFF. DNA for the CDR3: TGTGCCAGCAGTGGGGTAGCGGAAGCTTTCTTT. The rearrangement uses TRBV6-2 or TRBV6-3 and TRBJ1-1, with unresolved D. CDR3 length: 11 residues. V dropped 5 bases and J dropped 8 bases, with 9 bases sitting between them. CDR1 is MNHEY and CDR2 is SVGEGT in the germline V gene.

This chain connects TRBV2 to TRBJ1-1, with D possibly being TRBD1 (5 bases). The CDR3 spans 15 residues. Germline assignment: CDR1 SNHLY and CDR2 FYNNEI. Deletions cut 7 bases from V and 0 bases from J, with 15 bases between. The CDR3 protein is CASTPRTRMNTEAFF. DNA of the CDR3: TGTGCCAGCACCCCTCGGACAAGGATGAACACTGAAGCTTTCTTT.

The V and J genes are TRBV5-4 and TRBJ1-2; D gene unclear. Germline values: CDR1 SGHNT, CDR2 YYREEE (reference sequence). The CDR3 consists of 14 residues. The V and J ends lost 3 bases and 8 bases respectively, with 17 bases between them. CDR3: CASSSIGGGGGYTF. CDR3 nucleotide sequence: TGTGCCAGCAGCTCAATTGGCGGAGGAGGAGGCTACACCTTC.

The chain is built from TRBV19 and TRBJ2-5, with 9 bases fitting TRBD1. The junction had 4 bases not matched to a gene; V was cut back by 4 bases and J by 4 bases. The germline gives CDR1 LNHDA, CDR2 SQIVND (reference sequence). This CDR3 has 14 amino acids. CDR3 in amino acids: CASSRTGVGETQYF. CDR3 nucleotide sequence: TGTGCCAGTAGTAGGACAGGGGTAGGAGAGACCCAGTACTTC.

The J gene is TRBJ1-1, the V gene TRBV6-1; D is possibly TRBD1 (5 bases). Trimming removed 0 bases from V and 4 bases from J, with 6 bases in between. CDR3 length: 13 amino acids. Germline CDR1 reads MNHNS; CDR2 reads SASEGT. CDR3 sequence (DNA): TGTGCCAGCAGTGAAGCGGGGGGCACTGAAGCTTTCTTT. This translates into CASSEAGGTEAFF.

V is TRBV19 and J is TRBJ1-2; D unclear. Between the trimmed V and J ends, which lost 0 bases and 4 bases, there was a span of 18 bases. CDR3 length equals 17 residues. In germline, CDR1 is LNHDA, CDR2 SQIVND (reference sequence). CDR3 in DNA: TGTGCCAGTAGTATAGACTTAGGAGGGCCCGGCGGCTATGGCTACACCTTC. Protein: CASSIDLGGPGGYGYTF.

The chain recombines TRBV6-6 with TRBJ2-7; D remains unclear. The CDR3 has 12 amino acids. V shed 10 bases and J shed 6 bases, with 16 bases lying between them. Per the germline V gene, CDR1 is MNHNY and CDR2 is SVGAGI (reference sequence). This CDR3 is CAIGNGSGEQYF. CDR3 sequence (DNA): TGTGCCATCGGTAACGGTTCTGGCGAGCAGTACTTC.

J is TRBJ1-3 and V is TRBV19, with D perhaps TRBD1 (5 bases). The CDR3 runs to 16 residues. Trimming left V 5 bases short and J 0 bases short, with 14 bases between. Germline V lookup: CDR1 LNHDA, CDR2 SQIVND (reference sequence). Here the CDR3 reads CASSALQAASGNTIYF. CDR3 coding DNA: TGTGCCAGTAGTGCGTTACAGGCCGCCTCTGGAAACACCATATATTTT.

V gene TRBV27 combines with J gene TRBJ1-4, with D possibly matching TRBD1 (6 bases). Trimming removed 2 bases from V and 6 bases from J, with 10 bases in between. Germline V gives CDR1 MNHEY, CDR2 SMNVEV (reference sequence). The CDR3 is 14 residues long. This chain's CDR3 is CASSLGGTYEKLFF. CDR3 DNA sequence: TGTGCCAGCAGTTTAGGTGGGACATATGAAAAACTGTTTTTT.

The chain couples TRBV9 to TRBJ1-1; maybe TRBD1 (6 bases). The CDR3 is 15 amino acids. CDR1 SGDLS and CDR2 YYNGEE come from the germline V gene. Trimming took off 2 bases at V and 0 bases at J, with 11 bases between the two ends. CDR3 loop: CASSVSGHLNTEAFF. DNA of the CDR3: TGTGCCAGCAGCGTTTCGGGACATCTGAACACTGAAGCTTTCTTT.

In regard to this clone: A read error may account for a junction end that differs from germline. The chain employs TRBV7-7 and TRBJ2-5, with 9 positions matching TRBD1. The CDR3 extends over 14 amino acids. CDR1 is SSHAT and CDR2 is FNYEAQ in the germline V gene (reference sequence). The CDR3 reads CASSSGTGQETQYF. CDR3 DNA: TGTGCTAGCAGCTCCGGGACAGGGCAGGAGACCCAGTACTTC.

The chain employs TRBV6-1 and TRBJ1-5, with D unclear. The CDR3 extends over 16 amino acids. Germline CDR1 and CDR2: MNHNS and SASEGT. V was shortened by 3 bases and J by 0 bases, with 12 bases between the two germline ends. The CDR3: CASSDPPGYSNQPQHF. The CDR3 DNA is TGTGCCAGCAGTGATCCTCCGGGTTATAGCAATCAGCCCCAGCATTTT.

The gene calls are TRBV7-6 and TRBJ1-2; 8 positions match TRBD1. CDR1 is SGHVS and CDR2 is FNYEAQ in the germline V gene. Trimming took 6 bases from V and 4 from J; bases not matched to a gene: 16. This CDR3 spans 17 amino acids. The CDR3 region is CASSLTRGAGGAYGYTF. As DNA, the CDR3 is TGTGCCAGCAGTCTAACCCGGGGGGCAGGGGGCGCCTATGGCTACACCTTC.